The present T cell receptor beta chain was sequenced within a study of cytomegalovirus exposure and HLA in healthy donors. Study-level points and caveats: Accounts indicate the classifier identified cytomegalovirus status with strong specificity and sensitivity. In a later analysis, several top co-occurrence clusters appeared linked to parvovirus B19, influenza, CMV and Epstein-Barr virus.

CDR1 and CDR2 (germline): LGHNA, YNFKEQ. With 0 bases clipped from V and 2 bases from J, the junction kept 8 bases outside the gene matches. The CDR3 sequence is 18 residues long. Researchers ran the PCR with 60 Vbeta and 13 Jbeta primers. The protocol was immunoSEQ multiplex PCR, while the TCRdb copy is restricted to in-frame clones and leaves out a portion. The table records fewer than 200,000 clones, almost 85% of them present only once. In regard to this clone: Its specificity is unknown.

The origin of this receptor is a woman in her fifties or sixties in good health and CMV-seronegative. The chain links TRBV4-2 to TRBJ2-4, with 9 bases lining up with TRBD2. Sequenced sample: PBMCs. DNA of the CDR3: TGTGCCAGCAGCCAAGAGACTCGCGGGGGGGCTACCAAAAACATTCAGTACTTC. Its protein is CASSQETRGGATKNIQYF.